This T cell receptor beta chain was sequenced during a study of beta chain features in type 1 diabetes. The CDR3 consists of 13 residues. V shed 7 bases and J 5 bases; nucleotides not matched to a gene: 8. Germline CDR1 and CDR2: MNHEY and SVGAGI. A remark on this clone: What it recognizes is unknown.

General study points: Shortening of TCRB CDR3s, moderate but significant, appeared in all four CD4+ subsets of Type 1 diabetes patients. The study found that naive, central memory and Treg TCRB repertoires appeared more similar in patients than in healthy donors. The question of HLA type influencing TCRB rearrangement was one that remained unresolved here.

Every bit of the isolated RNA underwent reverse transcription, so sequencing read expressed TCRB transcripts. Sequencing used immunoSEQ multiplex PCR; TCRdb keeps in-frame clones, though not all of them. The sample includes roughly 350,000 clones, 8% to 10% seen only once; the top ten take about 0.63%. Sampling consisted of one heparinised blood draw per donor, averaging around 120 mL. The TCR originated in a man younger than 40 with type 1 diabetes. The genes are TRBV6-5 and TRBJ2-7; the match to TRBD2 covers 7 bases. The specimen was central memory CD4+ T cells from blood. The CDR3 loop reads CASKAGVGNEQYF. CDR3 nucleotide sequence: TGTGCCAGCAAGGCGGGAGTGGGGAACGAGCAGTACTTC.